This T cell receptor (beta chain) was documented in a study of T cell responses to AZD1222 COVID-19 vaccine. Study observations and caveats: Increased Spike-specific TCR breadth and depth were observed after two AZD1222 doses. Unmutated variant regions reportedly attract nearly half of all spike-specific TCRs. Sampled repertoires all dated from after the peak T cell response.

Trimming removed 5 bases at V and 1 base at J, with 21 bases between. Germline CDR1 is SGDLS and CDR2 is YYNGEE. The CDR3 loop spans 17 amino acids. Pooling was applied to second doses at about 4 or about 12 weeks. A few counts support this clone. Antigen unknown. Measured with immunoSEQ multiplex PCR; TCRdb has only the in-frame clones, and not every one. Altogether more than 120,000 clones are present, around nine tenths being singletons, with the ten largest covering roughly 1.7%. The receptor's source is an adult who received the AZD1222 COVID-19 vaccine. The sample here was peripheral blood, taken 28 days after the second AZD1222 dose. The chain is built from TRBV9 and TRBJ1-2; D is undetermined. The CDR3 region has the DNA TGTGCCAGCAGTAAGAGTTGGTCATCTCAGTTTAACTATGGCTACACCTTC. Residues: CASSKSWSSQFNYGYTF.